Below are 21 T cell receptor beta chains sequenced from a single sample in a study of cytomegalovirus exposure and HLA in healthy donors. Libraries were prepared by immunoSEQ multiplex PCR; TCRdb keeps only in-frame clonotypes and omits some of them. Of over 250,000 clones listed, about nine tenths are singletons. The specimen was PBMCs. Receptors originate from a woman aged 25 to 45 in good health and CMV-seropositive.

This chain connects TRBV14 to TRBJ2-1; tentative D call: TRBD1 (5 bases). The CDR3 totals 16 residues. CDR1 and CDR2 (germline): SGHDN, FVKESK. V was clipped by 4 bases and J by 7 bases, with 20 bases between them. This CDR3 is CASSRGNSREQNEQFF. DNA for the CDR3: TGTGCCAGCAGCCGGGGTAACAGCAGGGAACAAAATGAGCAGTTCTTC.

The rearrangement uses TRBV7-6 and TRBJ1-2, with 7 bases identical to TRBD1. In germline, CDR1 is SGHVS, CDR2 FNYEAQ. This CDR3 has 15 amino acids. J gave up 4 bases and V 1 base, and 6 bases lay outside the gene matches. The CDR3 nucleotides are TGTGCCAGCAGCTTAGGGACAGGACCGTCCTATGGCTACACCTTC. This encodes CASSLGTGPSYGYTF.

The chain has TRBV2 and TRBJ1-1; D unresolved. Trimming removed 7 bases at V and 0 bases at J, with 9 bases between. This CDR3 contains 13 residues. Per germline, CDR1 SNHLY and CDR2 FYNNEI. The CDR3 region has the DNA TGTGCCAGCACAATAGGGATGAACACTGAAGCTTTCTTT. Encoded protein: CASTIGMNTEAFF.

The V call is TRBV18, the J call TRBJ2-3; no reliable D call. Trimming stripped 3 bases from V and 4 bases from J, with 5 bases between. Germline V CDR1 and CDR2: KGHSH, LQKENI. The CDR3 runs to 12 residues. The CDR3 DNA is TGTGCCAGCTCACCGGATGCAGATACGCAGTATTTT. Its translation is CASSPDADTQYF.

The chain recombines TRBV4-3 with TRBJ2-7, with D possibly matching TRBD2 (5 bases). Germline V CDR1 and CDR2: LGHNA, YSLEER. CDR3 length: 16 residues. V dropped 0 bases and J dropped 4 bases, with 16 bases sitting between them. The CDR3 loop reads CASSQDWESLRYEQYF. DNA for the CDR3: TGCGCCAGCAGCCAAGATTGGGAGTCCCTTCGGTACGAGCAGTACTTC.

As regards this clone: Different DNA sequences within this sample yield the same CDR3. The chain uses TRBV5-1 and TRBJ2-2; 7 positions agree with TRBD1. Germline V lookup: CDR1 SGHRS, CDR2 YFSETQ. This CDR3 comprises 15 residues. Trimming at V came to 4 bases and at J to 2 bases, leaving 5 bases not matched to a gene. CDR3 nucleotides: TGCGCCAGCAGCCTCCGGACAGGCAACACCGGGGAGCTGTTTTTT. This encodes CASSLRTGNTGELFF.

J is TRBJ2-6 and V is TRBV5-1, with D tentatively TRBD1 (6 bases). The length of the CDR3 is 18 residues. V shed 4 bases and J shed 0 bases, with 17 bases lying between them. Germline V gene data show CDR1 as SGHRS and CDR2 as YFSETQ. The CDR3 protein is CASSPLTGASSGANVLTF. CDR3 nucleotide sequence: TGCGCCAGCAGCCCGTTGACAGGCGCGTCCTCTGGGGCCAACGTCCTGACTTTC.

This clone was seen once. J is TRBJ2-3 and V is TRBV7-2, with 7 bases matching TRBD2. Trimming cost V 1 base and J 2 bases; bases outside gene matches: 3. CDR1 SGHTA and CDR2 FQGNSA come from the germline V gene. The CDR3 covers 15 residues. CDR3 protein: CASSLVGLHTDTQYF. CDR3 nucleotide sequence: TGTGCCAGCAGCTTAGTGGGACTACACACAGATACGCAGTATTTT.

The rearrangement links TRBV7-9 to TRBJ1-5; D is perhaps TRBD1 (6 bases). Trimming removed 5 bases at V and 7 bases at J, with 9 bases between. CDR3 length equals 12 residues. Germline V lookup: CDR1 SEHNR, CDR2 FQNEAQ (reference sequence). CDR3 nucleotides: TGTGCCAGCAGCCCAGGGGCCCAGCCCCAGCATTTT. Translating gives CASSPGAQPQHF.

V usage is TRBV29-1 and J usage is TRBJ2-1; D might be TRBD1 or TRBD2, each matching 7 bases. V lost 7 bases and J 10 bases, leaving 17 bases between the germline ends. The V gene's germline CDR1 is SQVTM and CDR2 ANQGSEA. This CDR3 region has 12 residues. CDR3 sequence: CSGPGQRGEQFF. For the CDR3, the DNA is TGCAGCGGTCCGGGACAGCGGGGCGAGCAGTTCTTC.

V gene TRBV7-2 combines with J gene TRBJ1-1; D might be TRBD1 (6 bases). Per germline, CDR1 SGHTA and CDR2 FQGNSA. V dropped 5 bases and J dropped 3 bases, with 13 bases sitting between them. The CDR3 is 14 residues long. CDR3 in amino acids: CASSRPGQHTEAFF. For the CDR3, the DNA is TGTGCCAGCAGCCGCCCCGGACAGCACACTGAAGCTTTCTTT.

V is TRBV7-2 and J is TRBJ2-7, with D perhaps TRBD1 or TRBD2 (5 bases each). CDR3 length equals 15 residues. Trimming removed 1 base at V and 0 bases at J, with 10 bases between. CDR1 is SGHTA, CDR2 FQGNSA, per germline. CDR3: CASSLVWDHSYEQYF. The CDR3, as DNA: TGTGCCAGCAGCTTAGTTTGGGACCACTCCTACGAGCAGTACTTC. Complete variable domain (other parts from reference TRBV7-2 and TRBJ2-7): GAGVSQSPSNKVTEKGKDVELRCDPISGHTALYWYRQSLGQGLEFLIYFQGNSAPDKSGLPSDRFSAERTGGSVSTLTIQRTQQEDSAVYLCASSLVWDHSYEQYFGPGTRLTVT.

V is TRBV7-2 and J is TRBJ2-7; the match to TRBD2 covers 11 bases. The CDR3 covers 15 residues. The V gene's germline CDR1 is SGHTA and CDR2 FQGNSA. Losses at the gene ends were 5 bases for V and 3 bases for J; bases not matched to a gene: 6. The chain's CDR3 is CASSQTSGGYYEQYF. The CDR3 region has the DNA TGTGCCAGCAGCCAAACTAGCGGGGGCTACTACGAGCAGTACTTC.

The J gene is TRBJ2-5, the V gene TRBV28, with 16 bases identical to TRBD2. CDR3 length: 17 amino acids. After removal of 5 bases from V and 4 bases from J, the junction contained 7 bases not matched to a gene. The V gene's germline CDR1 is MDHEN and CDR2 SYDVKM. The CDR3 sequence: CASSTEGLAGGRETQYF. Here the CDR3 DNA reads TGTGCCAGCAGTACCGAGGGACTAGCGGGGGGGCGAGAGACCCAGTACTTC.

The chain links TRBV5-1 to TRBJ2-7; TRBD1 matches at 9 bases. Per the germline V gene, CDR1 is SGHRS and CDR2 is YFSETQ. After removal of 4 bases from V and 1 base from J, the junction contained 6 bases not matched to a gene. The CDR3 length is 15 residues. The DNA for the CDR3 is TGCGCCAGCAGCAACCGGGACAGGGTATCCTACGAGCAGTACTTC. Protein sequence: CASSNRDRVSYEQYF.

The rearrangement joins TRBV19 to TRBJ2-3, with 7 nucleotides matching TRBD2. The CDR3 covers 14 residues. V shed 6 bases and J 0 bases; nucleotides not matched to a gene: 3. Germline V gene data show CDR1 as LNHDA and CDR2 as SQIVND (reference sequence). CDR3 in amino acids: CASSYGGSTDTQYF. As DNA, the CDR3 is TGTGCCAGTAGCTACGGGGGGAGCACAGATACGCAGTATTTT.

The genes are TRBV6-5 and TRBJ1-6; D not certain. The CDR3 is made up of 16 amino acids. Trimming removed 3 bases at V and 4 bases at J, with 13 bases between. Looked up from germline, CDR1 is MNHEY and CDR2 is SVGAGI. As DNA, the CDR3 is TGTGCCAGCAGTTATTCCGACGGGCATTATAATTCACCCCTCCACTTT. It is translated as CASSYSDGHYNSPLHF.

The chain is built from TRBV7-9 and TRBJ1-5; D is unclear. Trimming removed 1 base at V and 6 bases at J, with 13 bases between. The CDR3 totals 15 residues. Per the germline V gene, CDR1 is SEHNR and CDR2 is FQNEAQ (reference sequence). This CDR3 is CASSLDEGMSQPQHF. The CDR3 region has the DNA TGTGCCAGCAGCTTAGATGAAGGGATGAGTCAGCCCCAGCATTTT.

The chain links TRBV5-1 to TRBJ1-4; TRBD1 is a possible D gene (6 bases). The CDR3 totals 14 residues. From germline, CDR1 is SGHRS and CDR2 YFSETQ. V was shortened by 4 bases and J by 8 bases, with 15 bases between the two germline ends. The CDR3 DNA is TGCGCCAGCAGCATCGGGACATGGGAGGAAAAACTGTTTTTT. This encodes CASSIGTWEEKLFF.

The V and J genes are TRBV9 and TRBJ2-7, with D tentatively TRBD1 (6 bases). The CDR3 is made up of 15 amino acids. Germline CDR1 is SGDLS and CDR2 is YYNGEE. Trimming cost V 0 bases and J 0 bases, with 10 bases left between them. Here the CDR3 reads CASSVDDRSSYEQYF. CDR3 sequence (DNA): TGTGCCAGCAGCGTAGACGACAGGAGCTCCTACGAGCAGTACTTC. The variable domain in full, completed from reference TRBV9 and TRBJ2-7, reads DSGVTQTPKHLITATGQRVTLRCSPRSGDLSVYWYQQSLDQGLQFLIQYYNGEERAKGNILERFSAQQFPDLHSELNLSSLELGDSALYFCASSVDDRSSYEQYFGPGTRLTVT.

The chain recombines TRBV11-3 with TRBJ2-3, with unresolved D. Trimming left V 3 bases short and J 4 bases short, with 14 bases between. Germline loops: CDR1 SGHNT, CDR2 YENEEA. The CDR3 has 15 residues. CDR3 residues: CASSLTPQAADTQYF. The CDR3 nucleotides read TGTGCCAGCAGCTTGACCCCCCAGGCTGCAGATACGCAGTATTTT.